The source of this TCR beta chain is a study of TIL therapy for anti-PD-1-resistant metastatic lung cancer. Study-level findings and limits: TIL cultures after expansion showed higher clonality and lower diversity than baseline tumor (median about 5.6% vs 31%).

V lost 1 base to trimming and J lost 5 bases, with 14 bases between them. Per the germline V gene, CDR1 is MGHRA and CDR2 is YSYEKL. The length of the CDR3 is 15 residues. In regard to this clone: Its target is not known.

The immunoSEQ assay was v3. Sequencing depth was 1.5 million to 2 million read pairs for survey level, roughly 5-6.5 million for deep. Here immunoSEQ multiplex PCR was the method, and the copy in TCRdb shows in-frame clones only, minus some. Seen here are about 13,000 clones, roughly two thirds observed once, and the top ten hold roughly 8.6%. Time point in this sample: pre-treatment sample, taken before nivolumab and TIL therapy. The tumor samples were excised metastases, mostly pleural nodules or supraclavicular lymph nodes. Progressing patients received lymphodepletion, expanded TIL infusion and IL-2. Adults with stage 4 NSCLC were enrolled in a phase I trial.

The starting material was tumor tissue, obtained at baseline. V is TRBV4-1 and J is TRBJ1-1; D is perhaps TRBD1 (6 bases). The sequence was obtained from a woman aged 30-85 years with non-small cell lung cancer. CDR3 amino acids: CASSQGSGGRTEAFF. The CDR3 DNA follows: TGCGCCAGCAGCCAAGGTTCTGGGGGCCGGACTGAAGCTTTCTTT.